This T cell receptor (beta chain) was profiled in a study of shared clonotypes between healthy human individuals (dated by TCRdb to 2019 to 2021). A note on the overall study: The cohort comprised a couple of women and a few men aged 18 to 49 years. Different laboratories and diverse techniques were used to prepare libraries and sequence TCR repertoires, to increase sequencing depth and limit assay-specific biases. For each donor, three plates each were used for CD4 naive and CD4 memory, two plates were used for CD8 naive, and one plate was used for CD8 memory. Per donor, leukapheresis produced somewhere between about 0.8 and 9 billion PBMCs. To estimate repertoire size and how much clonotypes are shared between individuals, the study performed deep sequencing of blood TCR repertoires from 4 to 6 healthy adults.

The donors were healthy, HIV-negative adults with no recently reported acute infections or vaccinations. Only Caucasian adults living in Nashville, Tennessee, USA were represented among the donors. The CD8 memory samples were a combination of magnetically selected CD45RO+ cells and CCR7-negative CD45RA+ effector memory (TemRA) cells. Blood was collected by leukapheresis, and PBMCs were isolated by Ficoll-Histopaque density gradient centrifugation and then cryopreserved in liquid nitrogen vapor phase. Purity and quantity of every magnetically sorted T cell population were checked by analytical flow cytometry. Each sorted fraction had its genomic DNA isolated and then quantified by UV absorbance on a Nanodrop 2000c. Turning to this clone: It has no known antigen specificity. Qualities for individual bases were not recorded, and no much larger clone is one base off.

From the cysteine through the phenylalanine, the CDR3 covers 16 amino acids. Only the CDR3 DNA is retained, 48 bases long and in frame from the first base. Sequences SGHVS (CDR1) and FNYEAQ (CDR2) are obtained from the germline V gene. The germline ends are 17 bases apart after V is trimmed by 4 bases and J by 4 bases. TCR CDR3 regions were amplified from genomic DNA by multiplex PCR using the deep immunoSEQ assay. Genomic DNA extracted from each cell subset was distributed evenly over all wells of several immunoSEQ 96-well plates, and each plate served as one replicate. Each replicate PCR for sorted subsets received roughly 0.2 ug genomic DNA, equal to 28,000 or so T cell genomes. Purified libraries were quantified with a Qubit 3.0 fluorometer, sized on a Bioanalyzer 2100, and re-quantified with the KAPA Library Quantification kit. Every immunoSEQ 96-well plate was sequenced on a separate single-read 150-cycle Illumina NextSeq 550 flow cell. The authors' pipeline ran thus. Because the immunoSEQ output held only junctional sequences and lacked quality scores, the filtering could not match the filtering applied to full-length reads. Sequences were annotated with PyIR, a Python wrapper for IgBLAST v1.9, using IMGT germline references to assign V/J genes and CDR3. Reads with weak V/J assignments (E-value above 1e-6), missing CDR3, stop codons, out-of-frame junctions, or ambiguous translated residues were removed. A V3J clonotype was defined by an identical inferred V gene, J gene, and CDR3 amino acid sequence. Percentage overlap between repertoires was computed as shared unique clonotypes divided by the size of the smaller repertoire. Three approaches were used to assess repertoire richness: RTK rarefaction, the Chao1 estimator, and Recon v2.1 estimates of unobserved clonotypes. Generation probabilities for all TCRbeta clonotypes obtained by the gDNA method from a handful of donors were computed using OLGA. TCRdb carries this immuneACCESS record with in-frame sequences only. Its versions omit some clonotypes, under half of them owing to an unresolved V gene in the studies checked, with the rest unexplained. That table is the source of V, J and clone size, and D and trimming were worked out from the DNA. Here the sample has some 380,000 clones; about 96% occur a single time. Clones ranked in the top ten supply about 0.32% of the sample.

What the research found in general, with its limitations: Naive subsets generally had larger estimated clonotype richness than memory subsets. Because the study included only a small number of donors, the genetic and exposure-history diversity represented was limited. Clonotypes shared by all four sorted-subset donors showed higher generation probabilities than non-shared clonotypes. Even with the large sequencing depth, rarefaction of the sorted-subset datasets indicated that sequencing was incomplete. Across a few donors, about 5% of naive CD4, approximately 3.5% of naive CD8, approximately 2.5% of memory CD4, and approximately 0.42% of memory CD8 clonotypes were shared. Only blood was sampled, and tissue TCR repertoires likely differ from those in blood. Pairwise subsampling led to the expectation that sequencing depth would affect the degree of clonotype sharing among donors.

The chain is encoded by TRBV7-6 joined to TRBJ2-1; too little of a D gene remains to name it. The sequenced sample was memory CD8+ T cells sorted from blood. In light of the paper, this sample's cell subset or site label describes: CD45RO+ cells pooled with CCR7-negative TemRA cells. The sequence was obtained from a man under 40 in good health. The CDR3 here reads CASSSQFRKEYNEQFF. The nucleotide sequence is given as TGTGCCAGCAGCTCCCAGTTCCGAAAAGAATACAATGAGCAGTTCTTC.